Given below is one T cell receptor (beta chain) in context. Its antigen is unidentified. These data belong to a study of cytomegalovirus exposure and HLA in healthy donors. Overall study results and limits: Available immune exposure information was restricted to CMV serostatus only.

Primers for the PCR totalled 60 Vbeta and 13 Jbeta. Produced via immunoSEQ multiplex PCR; TCRdb's table is partial and in-frame only. This table holds 200,000 to 250,000 clones, approximately 82% found once. CDR1 is SGHTA, CDR2 FQGNSA, per germline. This CDR3 has 17 residues. The junction had 9 bases not matched to a gene; V was cut back by 5 bases and J by 2 bases. Sequenced material: PBMCs. The chain employs TRBV7-2 and TRBJ2-5; 12 bases agree with TRBD2. The TCR was taken from a woman aged 55-70 years in good health and CMV-seropositive. CDR3 protein: CASSIRRGLAGQETQYF. CDR3 DNA sequence: TGTGCCAGCAGCATCCGGCGAGGACTAGCGGGGCAAGAGACCCAGTACTTC.